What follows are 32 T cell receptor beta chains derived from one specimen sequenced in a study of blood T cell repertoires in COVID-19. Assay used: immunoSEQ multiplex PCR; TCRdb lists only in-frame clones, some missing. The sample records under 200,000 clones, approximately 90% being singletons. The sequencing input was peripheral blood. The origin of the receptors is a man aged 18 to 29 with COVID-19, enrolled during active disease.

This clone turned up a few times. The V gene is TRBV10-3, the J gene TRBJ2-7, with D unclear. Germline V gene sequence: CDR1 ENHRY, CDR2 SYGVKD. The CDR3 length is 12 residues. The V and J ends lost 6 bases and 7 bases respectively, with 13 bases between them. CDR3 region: CAIRAVSEEQYF. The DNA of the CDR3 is TGTGCCATCAGGGCGGTTTCGGAAGAGCAGTACTTC.

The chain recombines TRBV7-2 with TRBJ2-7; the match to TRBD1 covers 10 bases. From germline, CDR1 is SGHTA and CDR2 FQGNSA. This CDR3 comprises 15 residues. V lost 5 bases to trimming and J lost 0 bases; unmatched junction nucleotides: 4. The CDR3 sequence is CASSPRTGGSYEQYF. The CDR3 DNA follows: TGTGCCAGCAGCCCCAGGACAGGGGGCTCCTACGAGCAGTACTTC. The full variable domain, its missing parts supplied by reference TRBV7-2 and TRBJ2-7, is GAGVSQSPSNKVTEKGKDVELRCDPISGHTALYWYRQSLGQGLEFLIYFQGNSAPDKSGLPSDRFSAERTGGSVSTLTIQRTQQEDSAVYLCASSPRTGGSYEQYFGPGTRLTVT.

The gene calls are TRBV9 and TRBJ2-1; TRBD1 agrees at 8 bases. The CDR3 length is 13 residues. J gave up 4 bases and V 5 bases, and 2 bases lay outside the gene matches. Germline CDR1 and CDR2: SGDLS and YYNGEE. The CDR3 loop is CASRQGEYNEQFF. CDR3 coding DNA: TGTGCCAGCAGACAGGGGGAATACAATGAGCAGTTCTTC.

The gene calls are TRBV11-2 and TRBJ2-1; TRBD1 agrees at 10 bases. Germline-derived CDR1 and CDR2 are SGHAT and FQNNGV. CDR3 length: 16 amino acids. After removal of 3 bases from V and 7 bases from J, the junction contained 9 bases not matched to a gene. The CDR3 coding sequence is TGTGCCAGCAGCTTCAAGGGGACAGGGGAAAGAAATGAGCAGTTCTTC. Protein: CASSFKGTGERNEQFF.

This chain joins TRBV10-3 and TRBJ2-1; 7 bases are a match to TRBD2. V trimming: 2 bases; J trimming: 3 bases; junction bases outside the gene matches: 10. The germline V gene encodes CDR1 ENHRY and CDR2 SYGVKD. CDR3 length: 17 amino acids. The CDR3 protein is CAISELLGLADYNEQFF. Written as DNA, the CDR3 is TGTGCCATCAGTGAGCTTTTAGGGCTAGCGGACTACAATGAGCAGTTCTTC.

For the CDR3, the DNA is TGTGCCAGCAGCGTCAGCGGGAGGGCCGGGAATGAGCAGTTCTTC. Encoded protein: CASSVSGRAGNEQFF. This chain links TRBV7-2 with TRBJ2-1; 10 nucleotides match TRBD2. The CDR3 covers 15 residues. J lost 7 bases, V lost 5 bases, and 8 bases had no gene match. Looked up from germline, CDR1 is SGHTA and CDR2 is FQGNSA.

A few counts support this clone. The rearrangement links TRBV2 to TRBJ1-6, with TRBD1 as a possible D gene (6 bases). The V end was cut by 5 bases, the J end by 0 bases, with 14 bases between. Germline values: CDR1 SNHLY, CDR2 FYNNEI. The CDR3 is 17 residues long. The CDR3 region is CASSPGTLSSYNSPLHF. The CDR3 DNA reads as TGTGCCAGCAGTCCCGGGACATTGAGCTCCTATAATTCACCCCTCCACTTT.

The CDR3 loop is CASSSPPGQGRGAFF. In DNA, the CDR3 is TGTGCCAGCAGTTCGCCCCCGGGACAGGGGAGAGGAGCTTTCTTT. This rearrangement joins TRBV6-5 to TRBJ1-1; 10 bases match TRBD1. Germline V gene data show CDR1 as MNHEY and CDR2 as SVGAGI. J gave up 10 bases and V 4 bases, and 12 bases lay outside the gene matches. The length of the CDR3 is 15 residues.

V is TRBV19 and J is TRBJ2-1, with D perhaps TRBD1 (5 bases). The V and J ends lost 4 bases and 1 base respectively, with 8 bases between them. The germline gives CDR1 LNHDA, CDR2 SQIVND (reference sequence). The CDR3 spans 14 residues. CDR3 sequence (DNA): TGTGCCAGTAGTACTCGACAGTCCTACAATGAGCAGTTCTTC. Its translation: CASSTRQSYNEQFF.

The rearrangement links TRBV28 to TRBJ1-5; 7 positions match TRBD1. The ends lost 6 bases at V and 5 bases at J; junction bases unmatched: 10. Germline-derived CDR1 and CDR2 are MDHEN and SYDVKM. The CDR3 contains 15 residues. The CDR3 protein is CASSHRGISDQPQHF. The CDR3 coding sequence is TGTGCCAGCAGCCACAGGGGTATCTCCGATCAGCCCCAGCATTTT.

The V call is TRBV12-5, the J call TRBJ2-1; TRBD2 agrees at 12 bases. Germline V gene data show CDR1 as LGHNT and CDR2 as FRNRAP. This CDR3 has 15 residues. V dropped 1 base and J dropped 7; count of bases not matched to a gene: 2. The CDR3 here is CASGLGTSGRNEQFF. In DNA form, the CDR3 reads TGTGCTAGTGGTTTGGGAACTAGCGGGAGGAATGAGCAGTTCTTC.

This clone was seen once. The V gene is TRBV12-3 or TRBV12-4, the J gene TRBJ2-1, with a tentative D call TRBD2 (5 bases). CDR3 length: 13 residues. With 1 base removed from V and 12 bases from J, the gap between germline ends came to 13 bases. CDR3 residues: CASSLDLPGMQFF. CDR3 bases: TGTGCCAGCAGTTTAGATCTTCCGGGAATGCAGTTCTTC.

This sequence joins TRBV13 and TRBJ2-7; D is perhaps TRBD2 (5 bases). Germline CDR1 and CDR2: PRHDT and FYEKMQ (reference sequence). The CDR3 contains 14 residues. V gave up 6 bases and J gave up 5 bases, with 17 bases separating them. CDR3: CASSSNLGGHEQYF. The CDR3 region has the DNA TGTGCCAGCAGTTCTAATCTGGGCGGGCACGAGCAGTACTTC. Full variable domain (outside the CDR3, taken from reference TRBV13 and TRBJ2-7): AAGVIQSPRHLIKEKRETATLKCYPIPRHDTVYWYQQGPGQDPQFLISFYEKMQSDKGSIPDRFSAQQFSDYHSELNMSSLELGDSALYFCASSSNLGGHEQYFGPGTRLTVT.

This CDR3 reads CASSLNDPRGYGYTF. CDR3 DNA: TGTGCCAGCAGTTTAAACGATCCCCGAGGCTATGGCTACACCTTC. This chain joins TRBV27 and TRBJ1-2, with no clear D. V shed 2 bases and J shed 4 bases, with 14 bases lying between them. Germline V gene data show CDR1 as MNHEY and CDR2 as SMNVEV (reference sequence). The CDR3 runs to 15 residues.

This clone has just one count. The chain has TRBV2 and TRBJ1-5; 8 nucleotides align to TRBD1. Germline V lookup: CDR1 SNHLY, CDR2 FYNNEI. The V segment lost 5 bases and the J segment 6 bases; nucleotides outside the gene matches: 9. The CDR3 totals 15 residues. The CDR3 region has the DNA TGTGCCAGCAGTTTCCAGACAGGGGACGGTCAGCCCCAGCATTTT. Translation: CASSFQTGDGQPQHF.

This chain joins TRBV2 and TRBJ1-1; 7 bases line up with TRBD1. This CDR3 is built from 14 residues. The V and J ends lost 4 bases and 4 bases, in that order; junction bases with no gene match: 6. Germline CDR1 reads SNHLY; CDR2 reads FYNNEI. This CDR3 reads CASSAGRGVTEAFF. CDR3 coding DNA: TGTGCCAGCAGTGCGGGCAGGGGGGTCACTGAAGCTTTCTTT.

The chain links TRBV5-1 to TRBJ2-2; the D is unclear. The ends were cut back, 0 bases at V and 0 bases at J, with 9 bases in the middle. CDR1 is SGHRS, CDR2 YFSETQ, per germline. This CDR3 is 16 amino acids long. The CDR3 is CASSLVGIPNTGELFF. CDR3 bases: TGCGCCAGCAGCTTGGTGGGCATACCGAACACCGGGGAGCTGTTTTTT.

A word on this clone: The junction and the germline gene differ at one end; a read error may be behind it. Written as DNA, the CDR3 is TGTGCCAGCAGTTCCATTCGACAGGGCTCGTCCACTTTC. It yields the protein CASSSIRQGSSTF. This chain links TRBV2 with TRBJ2-7, with TRBD1 matching over 7 bases. Germline values: CDR1 SNHLY, CDR2 FYNNEI. This CDR3 contains 13 residues.

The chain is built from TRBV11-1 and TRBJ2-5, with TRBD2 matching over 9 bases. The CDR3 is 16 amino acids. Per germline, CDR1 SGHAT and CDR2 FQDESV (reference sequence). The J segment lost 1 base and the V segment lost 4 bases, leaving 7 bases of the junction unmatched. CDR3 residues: CASSYRTSASQETQYF. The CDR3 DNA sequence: TGTGCCAGCAGCTACCGGACTAGCGCTTCCCAAGAGACCCAGTACTTC. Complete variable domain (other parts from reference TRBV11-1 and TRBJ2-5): EAEVAQSPRYKITEKSQAVAFWCDPISGHATLYWYRQILGQGPELLVQFQDESVVDDSQLPKDRFSAERLKGVDSTLKIQPAELGDSAMYLCASSYRTSASQETQYFGPGTRLLVL.

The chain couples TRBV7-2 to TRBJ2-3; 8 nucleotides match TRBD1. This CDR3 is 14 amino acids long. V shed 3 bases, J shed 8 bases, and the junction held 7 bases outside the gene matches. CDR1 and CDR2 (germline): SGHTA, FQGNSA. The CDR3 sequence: CASSFDRGTGTQYF. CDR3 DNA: TGTGCCAGCAGCTTTGACAGGGGTACGGGTACGCAGTATTTT.

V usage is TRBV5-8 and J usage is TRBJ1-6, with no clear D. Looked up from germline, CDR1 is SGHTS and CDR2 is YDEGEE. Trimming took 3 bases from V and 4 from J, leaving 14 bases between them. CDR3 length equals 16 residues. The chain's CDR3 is CASSSYDKFYNSPLHF. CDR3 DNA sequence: TGTGCCAGCAGCTCCTATGACAAATTTTATAATTCACCCCTCCACTTT.

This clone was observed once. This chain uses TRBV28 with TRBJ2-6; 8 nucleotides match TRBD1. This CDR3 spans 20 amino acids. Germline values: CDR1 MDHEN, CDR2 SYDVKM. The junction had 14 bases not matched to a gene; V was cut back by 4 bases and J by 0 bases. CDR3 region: CASSSRPGGTGPSGANVLTF. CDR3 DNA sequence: TGTGCCAGCAGTTCCCGACCGGGCGGGACAGGACCCTCTGGGGCCAACGTCCTGACTTTC.

The CDR3 nucleotides read TGTGCCAGCAGTTCCAGACAGGGGACGTACGAGCAGTACTTC. Protein product: CASSSRQGTYEQYF. The chain couples TRBV28 to TRBJ2-7; 8 bases match TRBD1. The CDR3 covers 14 residues. Germline V gives CDR1 MDHEN, CDR2 SYDVKM. J was trimmed by 4 bases and V by 4 bases; bases with no gene match: 6.

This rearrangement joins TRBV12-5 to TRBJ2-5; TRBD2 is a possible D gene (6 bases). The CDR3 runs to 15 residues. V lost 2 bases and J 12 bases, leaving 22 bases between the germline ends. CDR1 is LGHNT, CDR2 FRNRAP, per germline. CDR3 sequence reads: CASGLRGGTPHIEYF. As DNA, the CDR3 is TGTGCTAGTGGTTTGCGAGGCGGGACCCCCCATATAGAGTACTTC. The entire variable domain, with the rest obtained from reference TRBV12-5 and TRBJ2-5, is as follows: DARVTQTPRHKVTEMGQEVTMRCQPILGHNTVFWYRQTMMQGLELLAYFRNRAPLDDSGMPKDRFSAEMPDATLATLKIQPSEPRDSAVYFCASGLRGGTPHIEYFGPGTRLLVL.

The CDR3 sequence: CASSPGTGIENYGYTF. The CDR3 DNA reads as TGTGCCAGCAGCCCTGGGACAGGGATTGAAAACTATGGCTACACCTTC. The V call is TRBV6-2 or TRBV6-3, the J call TRBJ1-2, with 9 positions matching TRBD1. Germline assignment: CDR1 MNHEY and CDR2 SVGEGT. V dropped 6 bases and J dropped 2; count of bases not matched to a gene: 10. This CDR3 spans 16 amino acids.

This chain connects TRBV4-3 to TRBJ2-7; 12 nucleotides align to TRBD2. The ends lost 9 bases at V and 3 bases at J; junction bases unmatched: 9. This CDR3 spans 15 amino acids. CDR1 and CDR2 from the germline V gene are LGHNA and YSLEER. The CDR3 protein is CASRAGLAGSYEQYF. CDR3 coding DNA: TGCGCCAGTAGAGCCGGACTAGCGGGAAGCTACGAGCAGTACTTC.

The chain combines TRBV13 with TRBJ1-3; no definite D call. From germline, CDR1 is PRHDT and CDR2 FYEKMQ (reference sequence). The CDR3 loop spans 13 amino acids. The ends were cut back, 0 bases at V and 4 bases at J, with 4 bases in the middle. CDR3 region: CASSLGPGNTIYF. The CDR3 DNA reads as TGTGCCAGCAGCTTAGGCCCAGGAAACACCATATATTTT.

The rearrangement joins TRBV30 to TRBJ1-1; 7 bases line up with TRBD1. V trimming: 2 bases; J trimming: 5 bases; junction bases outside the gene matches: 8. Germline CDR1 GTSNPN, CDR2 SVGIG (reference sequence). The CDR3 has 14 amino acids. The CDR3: CAWSRTAGGTEAFF. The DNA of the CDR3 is TGTGCCTGGAGTAGGACTGCAGGGGGAACTGAAGCTTTCTTT. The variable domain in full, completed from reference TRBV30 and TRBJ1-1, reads SQTIHQWPATLVQPVGSPLSLECTVEGTSNPNLYWYRQAAGRGLQLLFYSVGIGQISSEVPQNLSASRPQDRQFILSSKKLLLSDSGFYLCAWSRTAGGTEAFFGQGTRLTVV.

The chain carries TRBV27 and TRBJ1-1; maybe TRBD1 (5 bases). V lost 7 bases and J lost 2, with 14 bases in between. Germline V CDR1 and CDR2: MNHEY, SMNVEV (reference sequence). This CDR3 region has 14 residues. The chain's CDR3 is CASTSGGRNTEAFF. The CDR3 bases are TGTGCCAGCACCTCCGGGGGGAGAAACACTGAAGCTTTCTTT.

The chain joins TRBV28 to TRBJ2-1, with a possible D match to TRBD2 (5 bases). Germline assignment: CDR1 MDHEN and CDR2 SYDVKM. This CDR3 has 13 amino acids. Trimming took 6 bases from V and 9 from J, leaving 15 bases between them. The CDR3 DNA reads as TGTGCCAGCAGCCCCCTCCGAGGAGGTGAGCAGTTCTTC. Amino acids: CASSPLRGGEQFF.

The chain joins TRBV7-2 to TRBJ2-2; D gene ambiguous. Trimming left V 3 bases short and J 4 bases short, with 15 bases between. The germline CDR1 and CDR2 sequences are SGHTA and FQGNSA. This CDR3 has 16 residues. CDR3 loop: CASSFTTTIGTGELFF. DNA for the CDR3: TGTGCCAGCAGCTTTACGACAACGATAGGCACCGGGGAGCTGTTTTTT.

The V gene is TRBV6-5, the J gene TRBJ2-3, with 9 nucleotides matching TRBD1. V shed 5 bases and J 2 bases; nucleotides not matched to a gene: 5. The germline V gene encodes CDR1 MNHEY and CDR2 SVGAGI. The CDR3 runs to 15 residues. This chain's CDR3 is CASSPWTGATDTQYF. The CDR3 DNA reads TGTGCCAGCAGTCCGTGGACAGGGGCCACAGATACGCAGTATTTT.